The source of this T cell receptor (beta chain) is a study of T cell repertoires in cytomegalovirus infection. Findings and limits, study-wide: Cumulated frequencies of public TCR beta families served to identify carriers of CMV plus the relevant HLA.

This clonotype showed up just a few times. No antigen is known for it. This CDR3 spans 16 amino acids. Looked up from germline, CDR1 is MNHEY and CDR2 is SVGAGI. V dropped 0 bases and J dropped 9; count of bases not matched to a gene: 6. TCRdb recomputed calls from the reads with MiXCR, one row per CDR3 protein. The sample holds 300,000 to 400,000 distinct CDR3 sequences; more than 8% are singletons and the top ten take 3.5% to 4.5%. This receptor was identified in a human donor in good health (CMV status not recorded). Some clones in this sample may be carry-over from other donors' samples. The chain joins TRBV6-5 to TRBJ2-1; the match to TRBD2 covers 12 bases. Sequenced sample: PBMCs. In DNA, the CDR3 is TGTGCCAGCAGTTACTCTAGACTAGCGGGAGTCTCTGAGCAGTTCTTC. The encoded protein is CASSYSRLAGVSEQFF.